This T cell receptor beta chain was captured in a study of response to subunit inactivated influenza vaccine. Findings and caveats of the study: Authors suggested seasonal influenza vaccinations each recruit few new T cells.

This clonotype was observed at least ten times. Its antigen remains unknown. TCRdb redid the calling of the RT-PCR reads with MiXCR, one entry per CDR3 protein. The sample consists of 500,000 to 600,000 distinct CDR3 sequences, 12% of them appearing once. This sequence originates from a man between 50 and 59 years old who received an inactivated influenza vaccine. This specimen consisted of PBMCs from blood, obtained on the day of vaccination.

CDR3: CASSPLEGLAVQYF. The CDR3 DNA sequence: TGTGCCAGCAGCCCCCTCGAGGGTCTAGCGGTTCAGTACTTC. The chain uses TRBV7-8 and TRBJ2-4; 7 bases are shared with TRBD2. Germline values: CDR1 SGHVS, CDR2 FQNEAQ. Trimming removed 5 bases from V and 11 bases from J; junction bases left unmatched: 12. CDR3 length: 14 amino acids. The full variable domain, completed using reference TRBV7-8 and TRBJ2-4, is GAGVSQSPRYKVAKRGQDVALRCDPISGHVSLFWYQQALGQGPEFLTYFQNEAQLDKSGLPSDRFFAERPEGSVSTLKIQRTQQEDSAVYLCASSPLEGLAVQYFGAGTRLSVL.